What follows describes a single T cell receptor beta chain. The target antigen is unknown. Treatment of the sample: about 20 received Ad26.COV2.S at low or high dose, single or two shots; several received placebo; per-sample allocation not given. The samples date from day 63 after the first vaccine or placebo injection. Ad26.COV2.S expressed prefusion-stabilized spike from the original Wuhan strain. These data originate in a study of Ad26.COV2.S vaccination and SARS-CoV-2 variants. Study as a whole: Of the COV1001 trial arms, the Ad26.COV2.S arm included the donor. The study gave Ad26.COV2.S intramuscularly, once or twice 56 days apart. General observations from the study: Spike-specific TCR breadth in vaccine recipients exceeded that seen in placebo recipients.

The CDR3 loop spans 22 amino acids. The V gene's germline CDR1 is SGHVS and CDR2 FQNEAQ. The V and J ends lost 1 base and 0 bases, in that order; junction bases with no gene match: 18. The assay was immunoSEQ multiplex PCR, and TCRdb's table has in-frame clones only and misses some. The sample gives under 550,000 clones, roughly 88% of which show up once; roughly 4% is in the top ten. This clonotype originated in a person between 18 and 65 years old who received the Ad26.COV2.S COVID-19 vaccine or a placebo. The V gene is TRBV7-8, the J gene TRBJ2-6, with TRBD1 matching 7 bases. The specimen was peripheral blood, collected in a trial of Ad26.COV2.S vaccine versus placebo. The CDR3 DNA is TGTGCCAGCAGCTTAGTGTTACTAGGGTTACAGGGGACCCCCTCTGGGGCCAACGTCCTGACTTTC. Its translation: CASSLVLLGLQGTPSGANVLTF.